This entry features one TCR beta chain sequence. Its antigen is still unknown. The second PCR ran roughly 6 to 11 cycles with a sample-barcoded 5' primer and J-beta primers. Carrying 12 random nucleotides, a template-switch adaptor labeled each individual cDNA molecule. TCRdb reprocessed the 5' RACE reads via MiXCR and lists one record per CDR3 protein. This sample yields more than 1,400,000 distinct CDR3 sequences, of which around two fifths are seen a single time; around 8% belongs to the top ten. The CDR3 spans 13 residues. V was trimmed by 1 base and J by 6 bases, leaving 11 bases between them. CDR1 is DFQATT and CDR2 is SNEGSKA in the germline V gene (reference sequence). The record originates from a study of blood T cells in healthy people across ages. Study conclusions and caveats: In these data, TCR beta diversity tracked strongly with naive T cell percentage. Measured against age, TCR beta diversity per million T cells decreased in a roughly linear manner. Expanded clonotype changes were possibly confounded by unknown donor CMV status.

The sample comprised blood. The origin of this receptor is a woman under 30 in good health. V usage is TRBV20-1 and J usage is TRBJ2-3; no firm D call. The CDR3 DNA sequence: TGCAGTGCTAGAGCACTTGGACCCGATACGCAGTATTTT. It codes for CSARALGPDTQYF.